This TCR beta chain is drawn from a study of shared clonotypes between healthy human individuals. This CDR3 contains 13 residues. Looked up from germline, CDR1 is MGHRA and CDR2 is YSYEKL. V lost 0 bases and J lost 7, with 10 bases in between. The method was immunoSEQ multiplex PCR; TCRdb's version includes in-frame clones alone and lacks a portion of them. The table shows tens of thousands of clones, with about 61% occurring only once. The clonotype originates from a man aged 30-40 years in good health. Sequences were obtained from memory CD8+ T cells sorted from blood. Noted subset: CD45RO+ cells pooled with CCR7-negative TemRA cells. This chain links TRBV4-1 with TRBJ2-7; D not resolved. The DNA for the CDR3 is TGCGCCAGCAGCCAAGATCTAGGGTGGGAGCAGTACTTC. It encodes CASSQDLGWEQYF.